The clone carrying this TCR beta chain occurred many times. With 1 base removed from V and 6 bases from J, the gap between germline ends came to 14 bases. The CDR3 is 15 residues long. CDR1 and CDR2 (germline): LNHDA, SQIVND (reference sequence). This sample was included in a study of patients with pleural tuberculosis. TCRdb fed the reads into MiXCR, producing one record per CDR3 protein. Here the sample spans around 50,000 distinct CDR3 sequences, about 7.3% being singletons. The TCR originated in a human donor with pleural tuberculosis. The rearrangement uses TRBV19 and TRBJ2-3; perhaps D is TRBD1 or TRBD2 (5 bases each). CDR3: CASSIGGAGLDTQYF. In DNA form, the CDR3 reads TGTGCCAGTAGTATAGGAGGGGCCGGTTTGGATACGCAGTATTTT. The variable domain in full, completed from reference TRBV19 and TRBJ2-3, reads DGGITQSPKYLFRKEGQNVTLSCEQNLNHDAMYWYRQDPGQGLRLIYYSQIVNDFQKGDIAEGYSVSREKKESFPLTVTSAQKNPTAFYLCASSIGGAGLDTQYFGPGTRLTVL.